The T cell receptor beta chain described here comes from a study of cytomegalovirus exposure and HLA in healthy donors (dated by TCRdb to the late 2010s). Regarding the research as a whole: According to an earlier analysis of around 600 of the donors, about 190 million T cells yielded over 90 million unique TCR beta sequences and roughly 280 Gb of sequence data. Of the 350 to 450 genotyped donors, 75% to 85% were placed in the genetic ancestry cluster associated with self-reported Caucasian donors. Typing coverage differed by locus: A, B, C, DRB1 and DQB1 were typed in about 620-640 donors, DQA1 in 500 to 550, DPA1 in roughly 590, and DPB1 in 450 to 480. A later genetic analysis took genome-wide SNP genotypes for about 55% of the 666 donors and used that subset as a discovery cohort. Every discovery cohort repertoire had been produced on one sequencing platform. Approximately 300 gigabases of sequencing data and roughly 80 million unique TCR sequences made up an early release that covered 640 HLA-typed donors. The later analysis used no new phenotypic data to find candidate immune exposures, relying instead on TCR beta sequences and their occurrence across donors. Donor age, sex, ethnicity and CMV serostatus were compiled together with the repertoire data. On average, roughly 240,000 unique TCR beta nucleotide sequences were sequenced per donor among 300 to 500 genotyped donors of the cohort, with around 19% of those sequences being non-productive. The T cell repertoires of about 700 subjects were profiled by immunosequencing and related to cytomegalovirus serostatus. Besides the first cohort of roughly 700 subjects, a separate validation cohort made up of 90 to 150 different subjects was used. High-throughput TCR immunosequencing, statistical association of individual TCRs with disease status, and machine learning were combined to predict cytomegalovirus infection status. To decide whether each TCR beta V gene segment behaved as functional or pseudogenic, an earlier analysis of some 580 of the donors relied on high-throughput TCR beta sequencing. Four to six DR-DQ haplotypes were handled as single units for association and clustering, since linkage in the cohort was strong. A later analysis re-examined previously published TCR beta repertoires from roughly 720 donors and added high-resolution HLA genotyping to investigate patterns of TCR occurrence. Class I and class II HLA loci were covered by the typing at four-digit resolution. The study aimed to test whether cataloging public T cell receptors could reveal signatures of past pathogen exposure. Summary of the overall study and its limitations: Compared with equally common non-associated chains, HLA-associated TCR beta chains in a later analysis were more clonally expanded and had lower generation probabilities. An association between a missense DCLRE1C variant and V-gene and J-gene trimming of TCR beta chains was found in a later genetic analysis and replicated in an independent cohort. The earlier analysis of some 560 of the donors excluded some 15 rarely observed V segments, including chromosome 9 orphons, because counts were too low. A later genetic analysis reported fewer N-insertions in productive TCRs among donors in an Asian-associated ancestry cluster than the roughly 690-donor mean. An earlier analysis of approximately 600 of the donors showed that most TCR beta V segments appeared in productive rearrangements either about 87% or about 30% of the time, which broadly matched IMGT annotations. A cluster of highly shared sequence variants was judged likely to represent a technical artifact of the sequencing pipeline. Linkage disequilibrium might explain the correlated functional status among segregating V segments, but an unknown experimental factor could not be excluded. The cohort was sequenced for TCR beta chains only, and without alpha or paired-chain data the features that could be detected were limited. Roughly uniform sequencing depth across donors was assumed in presence/absence analyses, although this assumption may not hold. A few of the identified cytomegalovirus-associated TCR beta chains were confirmed in vitro to be specific for cytomegalovirus antigens. Specific HLA alleles were associated with 16,951 TCR beta sequences at a false discovery rate of 0.05 in a later analysis. According to a later analysis, most CMV-associated TCR beta chains appeared to be HLA-restricted, and the HLA associations seemed to be driven largely by CMV exposure. The authors suggested that the approach could potentially be generalized to other disease states and immunological phenotypes. According to a later analysis, TCR association rates differed among HLA loci, with DRB1 alleles showing the most associated TCRs and HLA-C alleles showing the fewest. A further reported finding was that TCR beta sequences accurately predicted the HLA-A and HLA-B alleles for most subjects in the first cohort. Because HLA typing was unavailable for some donors at each locus, only the typed subset was used in association tests. The study gave a list of under 200 TCR beta chains associated with cytomegalovirus. According to a later analysis, parvovirus B19, influenza, CMV and Epstein-Barr virus appeared linked to several top co-occurrence clusters. Some IMGT-functional V segments, including TRBV6-2 and TRBV6-3, could not be told apart with the 87-base-pair reads, so those segments were excluded. Most TCR sequences were observed very rarely across donors, whereas some public TCRs were present in many individuals. The only immune exposure information available for the cohort was CMV serostatus. In both the original and validation cohorts, the classifier was reported to diagnose cytomegalovirus status with high specificity and sensitivity. Assigning TCR associations to individual alleles was difficult when HLA alleles, especially DR and DQ, strongly co-occurred.

To prepare the library, the immunoSEQ multiplex PCR assay was applied. The multiplex PCR relied on a mix of 60 forward primers for TCR Vbeta segments and 13 reverse primers for TCR Jbeta segments. The CDR3 region of rearranged TCR beta genes was amplified from genomic DNA by a multiplex PCR assay. Amplified TCR beta libraries were sequenced as 87-base-pair reads on the Illumina HiSeq System. The source study handled its data this way. A later analysis counted tens of millions of unique TCR beta chains across the 550 to 700 repertoires, and around 12 million of these chains were shared by at least two donors. A nearest-neighbor algorithm error-corrected the raw reads and collapsed the reads into unique sequences, merging closely related sequences to remove PCR and sequencing errors. To assign V, D and J gene segments, CDR3 sequences were aligned to IMGT reference sequences. For a sequence to be retained, a match of at least six nucleotides to both a V gene segment and a J gene segment was required. Rearrangements were classified as productive when the CDR3 lacked stop codons and remained in frame with V and J, and all other rearrangements were classified as non-productive. Following IMGT convention, CDR3 was defined as the stretch from the second conserved V-encoded cysteine to the conserved J-encoded phenylalanine. In an earlier analysis of roughly 610 of the donors, sequences lacking an unambiguous match to a single V gene segment were excluded. An earlier analysis of several hundred of the donors called V segments functional above 56.7% productive rearrangements and segregating when the between-donor standard deviation exceeded 5%. A statistical classification framework was developed to diagnose cytomegalovirus status using the catalog of TCR beta chain sequences. In a later analysis, TCR nucleotide sequences were compared against IMGT/GENE-DB human TR gene sequences so that V and J genes could be assigned. Using the TCRdist pipeline, a later analysis assigned CDR3 sequences along with most-parsimonious VDJ recombination scenarios. In a later analysis, each TCR beta chain was defined by its CDR3 amino acid sequence together with its V-gene family, and reads lacking a unique V-gene family were excluded. A later analysis removed 600 or so highly shared, low-generation-probability nucleotide sequences to deal with suspected cross-contamination and a sequencing artifact. In a later analysis, a clonal expansion index was calculated for each public chain from normalized within-repertoire ranks of inferred template counts. In a later analysis, generation probabilities were computed using a VDJ recombination model fitted to out-of-frame rearrangements, and the results were checked against IGoR. In a later analysis, TCR-TCR, TCR-HLA and TCR-CMV co-occurrence was scored with hypergeometric tests, and a repertoire-size bias correction was applied to TCR pairs. To estimate false discovery rates, a later analysis permuted the HLA or CMV assignments 20 times. A later analysis grouped co-occurring TCRs with DBSCAN, adding TCRdist sequence similarity when clustering within HLA-allele-positive subsets. For co-occurrence clustering, repertoires with fewer than 30,000 or more than 120,000 public chains were excluded, along with a handful of repertoires with anomalous nucleotide sharing. As stored in TCRdb, this immuneACCESS dataset retains in-frame rearrangements with V and J assigned. A fraction of the clones does not appear; measured against another copy, unresolved V genes explain less than half of the discrepancy, and the remainder lacks a known reason. V, J and clone size are taken as reported in that table, and D and trimming were inferred from the DNA itself. In all, the sample holds more than 95,000 clones, and roughly 79% of those were seen once. The top ten hold 5.8% of the sample.

There are a few counts of this clone. The specificity of this receptor is unknown. No much larger clone is present one base from it, and per-base qualities are unavailable. In total, just over 650 healthy bone marrow donors made up the cohort. Cohort members were all nominally healthy when sampled, although unrecorded immune exposures were likely present. The donor was CMV seropositive and belonged to the group of more than 250 seropositive cohort members. Every donor gave a peripheral blood sample, and the peripheral blood mononuclear cells from that sample were used for TCR beta sequencing. Genomic DNA was extracted from the blood cell samples with the Qiagen DNeasy Blood Extraction Kit. The CDR3 contains 13 residues, cysteine and phenylalanine counted. Only CDR3 DNA remains: 39 bases, in frame from the first base.

The sample consisted of PBMCs. The chain was built from TRBV21-1 and TRBJ2-7; TRBD2, the D gene given by the table, was not confirmed from the DNA. TRBV21-1 is reported as a pseudogene. This receptor was identified in a man between 60 and 70 years old in good health and CMV-seropositive. CDR3 region: CASSSGWMEEQYF. The DNA is as follows: TGTGCCAGCAGCTCGGGGTGGATGGAGGAGCAGTACTTC.